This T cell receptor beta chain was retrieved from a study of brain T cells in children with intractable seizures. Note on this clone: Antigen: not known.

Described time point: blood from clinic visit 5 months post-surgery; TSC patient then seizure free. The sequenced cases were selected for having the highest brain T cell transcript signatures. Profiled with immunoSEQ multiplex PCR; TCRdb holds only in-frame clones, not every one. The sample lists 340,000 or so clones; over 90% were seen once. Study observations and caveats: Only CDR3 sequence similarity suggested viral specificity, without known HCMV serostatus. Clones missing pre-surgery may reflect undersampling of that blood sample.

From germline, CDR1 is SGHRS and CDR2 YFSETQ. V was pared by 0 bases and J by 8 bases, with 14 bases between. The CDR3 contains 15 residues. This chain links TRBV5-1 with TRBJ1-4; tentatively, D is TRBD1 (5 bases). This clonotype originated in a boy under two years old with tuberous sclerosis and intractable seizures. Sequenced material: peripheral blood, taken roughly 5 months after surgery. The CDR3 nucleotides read TGCGCCAGCAGCTTGGGTCCGGGGCGGGAAGAAAAACTGTTTTTT. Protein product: CASSLGPGREEKLFF.